The sequence of this T cell receptor (beta chain) was determined in a study of blood T cell repertoires in COVID-19. Adults between about 18 and 95 years of age took part from approximately 24 US areas. This table comes from immunoSEQ multiplex PCR, and its TCRdb copy is limited to in-frame clones, with some not included. Of 150,000 to 200,000 clones in the sample, under 85% are singletons; the top ten hold about 12%. The clonotype originates from a man aged 50-60 years who had recovered from COVID-19. Specimen: PBMCs or T cells enriched from blood (not recorded which).

CDR3 amino acids: CASSLTSGGAYEQFF. As DNA, the CDR3 is TGTGCCAGCAGTTTGACTAGCGGGGGGGCATATGAGCAGTTCTTC. The chain recombines TRBV6-5 with TRBJ2-1; 14 nucleotides agree with TRBD2. J was trimmed by 8 bases and V by 4 bases; bases with no gene match: 4. Germline CDR1 reads MNHEY; CDR2 reads SVGAGI. This CDR3 comprises 15 residues.